This T cell receptor beta chain comes out of a study of cytomegalovirus exposure and HLA in healthy donors. Turning to the study itself: The roughly 120 validation repertoires used the same platform as the approximately 700 first-cohort repertoires (as reported by a later analysis).

The V and J ends lost 3 bases and 7 bases respectively, with 18 bases between them. Germline CDR1 and CDR2: SGHTA and FQGTGA. This CDR3 is 16 amino acids long. As concerns this clone: Its antigen is unknown.

Generated by immunoSEQ multiplex PCR, the TCRdb table keeps only in-frame clones and is missing some. The sample includes fewer than 250,000 clones, around nine tenths of them seen just once. Study-wide points: Reports described diagnosis of cytomegalovirus status by the classifier as highly specific and sensitive.

This chain uses TRBV7-3 with TRBJ2-2; D is perhaps TRBD2 (6 bases). Sequenced: PBMCs. The receptor was isolated from a man younger than 30 in good health and CMV-seronegative. Here the CDR3 reads CASSFLTSPGGGELFF. The DNA for the CDR3 is TGTGCCAGCAGCTTTTTGACTAGTCCCGGGGGCGGGGAGCTGTTTTTT.